This T cell receptor (beta chain) was obtained from a study of CD8 T cells in Susac syndrome. Random hexamers were used to reverse transcribe 0.5 to 1 ug of RNA. TCRdb itself ran the immunoSEQ multiplex PCR reads through MiXCR, one entry per CDR3 protein. The data hold some 300,000 distinct CDR3 sequences, with roughly 85% observed a single time. Sequencing of TCR beta was performed on blood CD8+ T cells and on blood CD4+ T cells. This CDR3 has 15 amino acids. V lost 4 bases, J lost 9 bases, and 12 bases stayed unmatched. Germline-derived CDR1 and CDR2 are MNHEY and SVGAGI. The specimen was CD8+ T cells from PBMCs. This chain links TRBV6-5 with TRBJ2-5; TRBD2 agrees at 9 bases. This receptor was taken from a human donor with multiple sclerosis. CDR3 loop: CASSSNPAGGPAQYF. The CDR3 coding sequence is TGTGCCAGCAGTTCTAACCCAGCGGGGGGACCGGCCCAGTACTTC.